These 25 T cell receptor beta chains share one sample of origin, sequenced in a study of blood T cells in healthy people across ages. PCR was performed a second time for roughly 7 to 12 cycles using a sample-barcoded 5' primer and a J-beta primer mix. Via MiXCR, TCRdb re-called the 5' RACE reads, giving one row per CDR3 protein. The sample gives under 950,000 distinct CDR3 sequences, 20% to 25% of which show up once; around 21% is in the top ten. The specimen was blood. The receptors shown here come from a man aged 65 to 85 in good health.

This chain joins TRBV28 and TRBJ2-7, with D perhaps given as TRBD1 or TRBD2 (5 bases each). The CDR3 extends over 15 amino acids. Germline V gene data show CDR1 as MDHEN and CDR2 as SYDVKM. V lost 6 bases and J 2 bases, leaving 17 bases between the germline ends. The CDR3 DNA is TGTGCCAGCAGGATATACCGGGACGGCCCCTACGAGCAGTACTTC. It yields the protein CASRIYRDGPYEQYF.

Only a few counts were recorded for this clonotype. The chain has TRBV4-2 and TRBJ2-5, with 10 bases identical to TRBD2. Looked up from germline, CDR1 is LGHNA and CDR2 is YNFKEQ. V lost 0 bases, J lost 5 bases, and 3 bases stayed unmatched. CDR3 size: 15 residues. The CDR3 loop reads CASSQELAGWETQYF. In DNA form, the CDR3 reads TGTGCCAGCAGCCAAGAACTAGCGGGGTGGGAGACCCAGTACTTC.

In its sample, this clonotype was seen many times. The chain links TRBV7-2 to TRBJ2-5; TRBD2 is a possible D gene (6 bases). Trimming removed 2 bases at V and 13 bases at J, with 14 bases between. This CDR3 has 12 amino acids. Germline-derived CDR1 and CDR2 are SGHTA and FQGNSA. Here the CDR3 reads CASSLPTSLVYF. The CDR3 DNA sequence: TGTGCCAGCAGCTTACCGACTAGTCTGGTGTACTTC.

V gene TRBV4-2 combines with J gene TRBJ1-6; the D is unclear. Germline V CDR1 and CDR2: LGHNA, YNFKEQ. V dropped 4 bases and J dropped 10 bases, with 23 bases sitting between them. The CDR3 consists of 17 residues. The CDR3 is CASSPLSRGDGRSPLHF. The CDR3 region has the DNA TGTGCCAGCAGCCCTCTCTCTCGGGGAGATGGCAGGTCACCCCTCCACTTT.

CDR3 in amino acids: CSVLGHPATTDTQYF. Written as DNA, the CDR3 is TGCAGCGTACTGGGACACCCCGCGACCACAGATACGCAGTATTTT. The rearrangement joins TRBV29-1 to TRBJ2-3, with D possibly being TRBD1 (6 bases). Germline lookup yields CDR1 SQVTM and CDR2 ANQGSEA. This CDR3 has 15 residues. V gave up 6 bases and J gave up 2 bases, with 18 bases separating them.

There are many counts of this clonotype. In nucleotides, the CDR3 is TGTGCCAGCACCGAACGGTGGCAATTGGGAAGAAACATTCAGTACTTC. Encoded protein: CASTERWQLGRNIQYF. The chain links TRBV12-3 or TRBV12-4 to TRBJ2-4; D gene uncertain. The CDR3 is made up of 16 amino acids. Trimming stripped 7 bases from V and 6 bases from J, with 22 bases between.

V is TRBV20-1 and J is TRBJ2-4; TRBD2 matches at 7 bases. J gave up 6 bases and V 0 bases, and 14 bases lay outside the gene matches. The CDR3 has 17 amino acids. CDR1 and CDR2 (germline): DFQATT, SNEGSKA (reference sequence). The CDR3 bases are TGCAGTGCTAGAGATTGGGGAGGGAGGGCCGTGGGAAACATTCAGTACTTC. Encoded protein: CSARDWGGRAVGNIQYF.

CDR3 in amino acids: CASSQIAEAYNEQFF. CDR3 bases: TGCGCCAGCAGTCAGATAGCGGAAGCCTACAATGAGCAGTTCTTC. The V and J genes are TRBV5-1 and TRBJ2-1, with a weak D call TRBD2 (6 bases). This CDR3 has 15 residues. Germline V lookup: CDR1 SGHRS, CDR2 YFSETQ. The V end was cut by 5 bases, the J end by 2 bases, with 14 bases between.

This chain uses TRBV11-1 with TRBJ2-1; D ambiguous. Trimming took 1 base from V and 5 from J, leaving 12 bases between them. This CDR3 has 15 amino acids. The germline CDR1 and CDR2 sequences are SGHAT and FQDESV (reference sequence). CDR3 sequence (DNA): TGTGCCAGCAGCTTAGTGTATTGGGCCAACAATGAGCAGTTCTTC. Residues: CASSLVYWANNEQFF.

The V and J genes are TRBV2 and TRBJ2-5; unclear D gene. The J call could be wrong; TRBJ2-1 is a better fit for the DNA end. Germline CDR1 is SNHLY and CDR2 is FYNNEI. The CDR3 sequence is 14 residues long. Here the CDR3 DNA reads TGTGCCAGCCGTCGCCTGCAAACCCCGGGTGAGCAGTTCTTC. Translated: CASRRLQTPGEQFF.

The chain carries TRBV6-2 or TRBV6-3 and TRBJ2-1, with D perhaps matching TRBD2 (6 bases). With 4 bases removed from V and 1 base from J, the gap between germline ends came to 14 bases. The CDR3 extends over 16 amino acids. Germline V gene data show CDR1 as MNHEY and CDR2 as SVGEGT. The CDR3 sequence is CASSSHGGGSYNEQFF. In nucleotides, the CDR3 is TGTGCCAGCAGTTCCCATGGGGGAGGTTCCTACAATGAGCAGTTCTTC.

This clonotype has just a few counts. CDR3 residues: CASSATLQETQYF. In DNA form, the CDR3 reads TGTGCCAGCTCCGCGACCCTACAAGAGACCCAGTACTTC. The V gene is TRBV18, the J gene TRBJ2-5; no definite D call. The length of the CDR3 is 13 residues. The V end lost 6 bases, the J end lost 2 bases, and 10 bases lay between the germline ends. The germline V gene has CDR1 KGHSH and CDR2 LQKENI. The full variable domain, its missing parts supplied by reference TRBV18 and TRBJ2-5, is NAGVMQNPRHLVRRRGQEARLRCSPMKGHSHVYWYRQLPEEGLKFMVYLQKENIIDESGMPKERFSAEFPKEGPSILRIQQVVRGDSAAYFCASSATLQETQYFGPGTRLLVL.

This clonotype has just a few counts. This chain joins TRBV12-3 or TRBV12-4 and TRBJ1-6, with D hard to call. V gave up 4 bases and J gave up 8 bases, with 12 bases separating them. The CDR3 is made up of 14 amino acids. The chain's CDR3 is CASSSAVGDSPLHF. CDR3 nucleotides: TGTGCCAGCAGTTCGGCGGTTGGTGATTCACCCCTCCACTTT.

This clonotype was seen repeatedly, ten times or more. V and J are TRBV25-1 and TRBJ2-2; 9 bases map to TRBD1. This CDR3 comprises 14 residues. Germline assignment: CDR1 MGHDK and CDR2 SYGVNS. The V gene end was trimmed by 8 bases and the J gene end by 3 bases; junction bases not matched to a gene: 4. The CDR3 here is CASSGTGYTGELFF. The CDR3 DNA reads as TGTGCCAGCTCCGGGACAGGGTACACCGGGGAGCTGTTTTTT.

This clonotype was seen only a few times. The CDR3 region is CASSLWGQAYNEQFF. In DNA form, the CDR3 reads TGTGCCAGCAGCTTATGGGGACAGGCCTACAATGAGCAGTTCTTC. The chain has TRBV7-2 and TRBJ2-1; 8 positions match TRBD1. With V trimmed by 2 bases and J by 2 bases, 2 bases remained unmatched. Germline values: CDR1 SGHTA, CDR2 FQGNSA. The CDR3 is 15 residues long.

V is TRBV7-8 and J is TRBJ2-3; TRBD2 might be the D (5 bases). The CDR3 contains 15 residues. Per germline, CDR1 SGHVS and CDR2 FQNEAQ. Trimming left V 5 bases short and J 2 bases short, with 14 bases between. For the CDR3, the DNA is TGTGCCAGCAGCCCCGGGGTCGTTTCCACAGATACGCAGTATTTT. It specifies CASSPGVVSTDTQYF.

This clonotype was seen a handful of times. The chain carries TRBV20-1 and TRBJ1-2; D call uncertain. CDR1 is DFQATT, CDR2 SNEGSKA, per germline (reference sequence). The ends were cut back, 1 base at V and 8 bases at J, with 8 bases in the middle. The CDR3 covers 11 residues. The CDR3 coding sequence is TGCAGTGCTAGAGTGGCGGCGGGCTACACCTTC. Residues: CSARVAAGYTF.

The V gene is TRBV5-1, the J gene TRBJ1-1; D unclear. The CDR3 length is 13 residues. With 1 base removed from V and 3 bases from J, the gap between germline ends came to 7 bases. Germline V lookup: CDR1 SGHRS, CDR2 YFSETQ. The CDR3, as DNA: TGCGCCAGCAGCTTGTTTGTGGACACTGAAGCTTTCTTT. This encodes CASSLFVDTEAFF.

The chain has TRBV7-6 and TRBJ2-5, with TRBD2 as a possible D gene (5 bases). Trimming pared 1 base from V and 5 bases from J, leaving 11 bases between. The germline V gene encodes CDR1 SGHVS and CDR2 FNYEAQ. The CDR3 extends over 14 amino acids. CDR3 sequence (DNA): TGTGCCAGCAGCTTAGGGTTTAGAGGGGAGACCCAGTACTTC. This gives the protein CASSLGFRGETQYF.

This clonotype came up a few times. The junction does not match germline at one end; this may be a read error. J is TRBJ2-6 and V is TRBV19; D uncertain. Germline CDR1 LNHDA, CDR2 SQIVND (reference sequence). CDR3 length: 14 residues. The CDR3 DNA reads as TGTGCCAATAGTATCGGATCTGGGGCCAACGTCCTGACTTTC. Protein: CANSIGSGANVLTF.

This clonotype was detected only a few times. The J gene is TRBJ2-3, the V gene TRBV30, with 8 nucleotides matching TRBD2. CDR3 length: 13 amino acids. Germline loops: CDR1 GTSNPN, CDR2 SVGIG (reference sequence). The V gene end was trimmed by 0 bases and the J gene end by 6 bases; junction bases not matched to a gene: 2. The CDR3: CAWSVTGGDTQYF. In DNA form, the CDR3 reads TGTGCCTGGAGTGTAACGGGAGGGGATACGCAGTATTTT.

This clonotype was observed a handful of times. This sequence joins TRBV12-3 or TRBV12-4 and TRBJ1-2; D is ambiguous. The CDR3 has 13 residues. Trimming shortened V by 5 bases and J by 8 bases, and 15 bases separated the two germline ends. As DNA, the CDR3 is TGTGCCAGCAGTCTCGGGCCAGGCTTGGGCTACACCTTC. It is translated as CASSLGPGLGYTF.

This clonotype occurred a few times. The rearrangement joins TRBV7-9 to TRBJ1-6; unclear D gene. The CDR3 extends over 13 amino acids. In germline, CDR1 is SEHNR, CDR2 FQNEAQ (reference sequence). V gave up 2 bases and J gave up 7 bases, with 6 bases separating them. For the CDR3, the DNA is TGTGCCAGCAGCTTACAGCCCAATTCACCCCTCCACTTT. This encodes CASSLQPNSPLHF. The full variable domain, with the rest looked up from reference TRBV7-9 and TRBJ1-6, is DTGVSQNPRHKITKRGQNVTFRCDPISEHNRLYWYRQTLGQGPEFLTYFQNEAQLEKSRLLSDRFSAERPKGSFSTLEIQRTEQGDSAMYLCASSLQPNSPLHFGNGTRLTVT.

V gene TRBV9 combines with J gene TRBJ1-3; 8 bases match TRBD1. Germline trimming cut 3 bases from V and 4 bases from J; bases unmatched to any gene: 6. This CDR3 is built from 15 residues. Germline CDR1 reads SGDLS; CDR2 reads YYNGEE. This chain's CDR3 is CASSGQGARGNTIYF. CDR3 bases: TGTGCCAGCAGCGGCCAGGGGGCGCGAGGAAACACCATATATTTT.

In this sample, this clonotype turned up many times. V usage is TRBV12-3 or TRBV12-4 and J usage is TRBJ2-7; tentatively, D is TRBD2 (5 bases). V was pared by 1 base and J by 4 bases, with 14 bases between. CDR3 length: 15 residues. In nucleotides, the CDR3 is TGTGCCAGCAGTTTAGGCCCTTTCCGGGGTTACGAGCAGTACTTC. It yields the protein CASSLGPFRGYEQYF.